Listed below are T cell receptor beta chains from one sample, sequenced in a study of cytomegalovirus exposure and HLA in healthy donors. Sequencing was performed with immunoSEQ multiplex PCR; in TCRdb, only in-frame clones are kept and a portion is missing. The sample holds about 150,000 clones, 64% seen once. The sequenced sample consisted of PBMCs. Source of these receptors: a woman in her twenties or thirties in good health and CMV-seropositive. Both conserved end residues are part of each CDR3. D genes are given only for firm matches. Clone size is given for some rows only: seen once, a few or many times, or a class if the clone is expanded.

v_call	j_call	clone_size	d_call	cdr3_nt	cdr3_aa
TRBV7-2	TRBJ2-1	NA	TRBD2	TGTGCCAGCAAGCGAACTAGCGGGAGGATATACAATGAGCAGTTCTTC	CASKRTSGRIYNEQFF
TRBV6-6	TRBJ2-1	NA	TRBD2	TGTGCCAGCAGTTACTCGAAAGCGGGGGCCCGATTCTTC	CASSYSKAGARFF
TRBV6-5	TRBJ2-1	NA	NA	TGTGCCAGCAGGTTTAGAGGGACCTACAATGAGCAGTTCTTC	CASRFRGTYNEQFF
TRBV11-3	TRBJ2-5	NA	TRBD1	TGTGCCAGCAGCTCACAGGGGGCAGGGGAGACCCAGTACTTC	CASSSQGAGETQYF
TRBV25-1	TRBJ2-7	NA	TRBD2	TGTGCCAGCAGTGAATATGTCCTAGCGGGAGACGAGCAGTACTTC	CASSEYVLAGDEQYF
TRBV25-1	TRBJ1-1	NA	TRBD1	TGTGCCAGCAGTGGATTTTACGAGACAGGGGGCACTGAAGCTTTCTTT	CASSGFYETGGTEAFF
TRBV5-1	TRBJ2-7	NA	TRBD1	TGCGCCAGCAGCGGAAAAATGACAGGGTCCTACGAGCAGTACTTC	CASSGKMTGSYEQYF
TRBV5-4	TRBJ2-3	NA	TRBD2	TGTGCCAGCAGCCTCCTCCTAGCGGGGGCAGATACGCAGTATTTT	CASSLLLAGADTQYF
TRBV28	TRBJ1-4	few	TRBD1	TGTGCCAGCAGTAGACAGGGTATTTTTGAAAAACTGTTTTTT	CASSRQGIFEKLFF
TRBV19	TRBJ1-2	NA	NA	TGTGCCAGTAGTGGGGGAGGGCGGCGTGGCTACACCTTC	CASSGGGRRGYTF
TRBV18	TRBJ2-7	NA	NA	TGTGCCAGCTCACCACCCCTTAGTCGCGGCTACGAGCAGTACTTC	CASSPPLSRGYEQYF
TRBV6-5	TRBJ1-2	NA	NA	TGTGCCAGCAGCCTATTCGACGGAGACTATGGCTACACCTTC	CASSLFDGDYGYTF
TRBV6-1	TRBJ1-1	NA	NA	TGTGCCAGCAGCCGGCGGACTGAAGCTTTCTTT	CASSRRTEAFF
TRBV2	TRBJ1-1	NA	TRBD1	TGTGCCAGCAGTTTCCAGACAGGGGGGGGTCTTGAAGCTTTCTTT	CASSFQTGGGLEAFF
TRBV5-1	TRBJ2-5	NA	NA	TGCGCCAGCAGCTTGGCGAGCCAAGAGACCCAGTACTTC	CASSLASQETQYF
TRBV27	TRBJ2-5	NA	NA	TGTGCCAGCAGGAACAGGGTTCTACATGAGACCCAGTACTTC	CASRNRVLHETQYF
TRBV6-6	TRBJ2-5	NA	NA	TGTGCCAGCAGGGAACAGGGTTGGAGAGAGACCCAGTACTTC	CASREQGWRETQYF
TRBV6-5	TRBJ1-5	NA	NA	TGTGCCAGCAGGCCCGGGACATCCTTTAATCAGCCCCAGCATTTT	CASRPGTSFNQPQHF
TRBV5-4	TRBJ2-1	NA	NA	TGTGCCAGCAGCTTGGATTCTCGGGATTATGAGCAGTTCTTC	CASSLDSRDYEQFF
TRBV5-4	TRBJ1-5	NA	NA	TGTGCCAGCAGCTTGGCAGGGGACCAGCCCCAGCATTTT	CASSLAGDQPQHF
TRBV5-1	TRBJ2-7	NA	TRBD1	TGCGCCAGCAGCTTGGGACAGGGGAACGAGCAGTACTTC	CASSLGQGNEQYF
TRBV27	TRBJ1-4	NA	NA	TGTGCCAGCAGTTTAAACAGGGACGTCGTAGAACTGTTTTTT	CASSLNRDVVELFF
TRBV27	TRBJ2-7	NA	NA	TGTGCCAGCAGTGGGGCCCGGGTATATTCCTACGAGCAGTACTTC	CASSGARVYSYEQYF
TRBV25-1	TRBJ2-7	NA	TRBD2	TGTGCCAGCAGTGCCACCGGGACTAGGTTCTACGAGCAGTACTTC	CASSATGTRFYEQYF
TRBV7-9	TRBJ2-1	NA	TRBD2	TGTTCCAGCAGGCCCCCGGGACTAGCCTATGAGCAGTTCTTC	CSSRPPGLAYEQFF
TRBV4-1	TRBJ1-1	NA	NA	TGCGCCAGCAGCCTACAGAACGGGAACACTGAAGCTTTCTTT	CASSLQNGNTEAFF
TRBV6-5	TRBJ2-7	NA	NA	TGTGCCAGCAGTGGCCTCTCCTACGAGCAGTACTTC	CASSGLSYEQYF
TRBV2	TRBJ2-3	NA	TRBD2	TGTGCCAGCAGTCCATCTAGCGGGGCCACAGATACGCAGTATTTT	CASSPSSGATDTQYF
TRBV30	TRBJ2-5	once	NA	TGTGCCTGGAGTGCGGGGGCGGGGGTCCTACAAGAGACCCAGTACTTC	CAWSAGAGVLQETQYF
TRBV5-1	TRBJ2-5	NA	TRBD1	TGCGCCAGCAGCCCCTTGGAGGGGGACAGGGAGCAAGAGACCCAGTACTTC	CASSPLEGDREQETQYF
TRBV19	TRBJ2-1	few	TRBD1	TGTGCCAGTAGCGACAGGGGTCTCAATGAGCAGTTCTTC	CASSDRGLNEQFF
TRBV5-1	TRBJ1-4	NA	TRBD1	TGCGCCAGCAGCTCACAGGGGGCAGGAGAAAAACTGTTTTTT	CASSSQGAGEKLFF
TRBV11-1	TRBJ1-5	NA	NA	TGTGCCAGCAGCTTAGGAGGGTATAGCAATCAGCCCCAGCATTTT	CASSLGGYSNQPQHF
TRBV19	TRBJ1-1	NA	NA	TGTGCCAGTAGTATAAGTGCGACTGAAGCTTTCTTT	CASSISATEAFF
TRBV30	TRBJ2-3	NA	TRBD2	TGTGCCTGGAGTGTAGAGGGACTAGCAGTCACAGATACGCAGTATTTT	CAWSVEGLAVTDTQYF
TRBV5-4	TRBJ2-1	NA	NA	TGTGCCAGCAGCTCCCTTGTTGAGCAGTTCTTC	CASSSLVEQFF
TRBV6-1	TRBJ1-3	few	NA	TGTGCCAGCAGTCTACAGAAATCAGGAAACACCATATATTTT	CASSLQKSGNTIYF
TRBV2	TRBJ2-1	few	TRBD2	TGTGCCAGCAGTGAAACACTAGCGGGGGCCTCCTACAATGAGCAGTTCTTC	CASSETLAGASYNEQFF
TRBV5-5	TRBJ2-1	once	TRBD2	TGTGCCAGCAGCTTCGTGCTAGCGGGGGGGCCGCAGTTCTTC	CASSFVLAGGPQFF
TRBV11-2	TRBJ2-1	NA	TRBD1	TGTGCCAGCAGCATACAGGGGAGTCCCTACAATGAGCAGTTCTTC	CASSIQGSPYNEQFF
TRBV18	TRBJ2-5	NA	TRBD1	TGTGCCAGCGCTCGGGACAGACAAGAGACCCAGTACTTC	CASARDRQETQYF
TRBV7-9	TRBJ1-6	once	NA	TGTGCCAGCAGCCAGACGGGACTCCGGGAAAATTCACCCCTCCACTTT	CASSQTGLRENSPLHF
TRBV14	TRBJ1-5	once	NA	TGTGCCAGCAGCCTATCAGGGAACAATCAGCCCCAGCATTTT	CASSLSGNNQPQHF
TRBV7-7	TRBJ2-5	NA	TRBD2	TGTGCCAGCAGCTTAGGCCCGCGGGAGGGCCGGGAGACCCAGTACTTC	CASSLGPREGRETQYF
TRBV9	TRBJ1-1	few	NA	TGTGCCAGCAGCCCCGAAGCGAACACTGAAGCTTTCTTT	CASSPEANTEAFF
TRBV27	TRBJ2-1	NA	TRBD2	TGTGCCAGCAGTTTGACTAGCGGGACCAATGAGCAGTTCTTC	CASSLTSGTNEQFF
TRBV6-1	TRBJ2-7	NA	TRBD1	TGTGCCAGCAGTGTAAACAGGGGTCTGGAGCAGTACTTC	CASSVNRGLEQYF
TRBV6-6	TRBJ2-3	NA	TRBD1	TGTGCCAGCAGTTACAGGGACAGGAGTACAGATACGCAGTATTTT	CASSYRDRSTDTQYF
TRBV15	TRBJ1-5	NA	TRBD1	TGTGCCACCAGCAGAGAACTCGGGACAGGCGGCGGGCCCCAGCATTTT	CATSRELGTGGGPQHF
TRBV5-1	TRBJ1-2	NA	NA	TGCGCCAGCAGCCCCGGGATGTCGGGCCCACCCACTGGCTACACCTTC	CASSPGMSGPPTGYTF
TRBV23-1	TRBJ2-7	NA	TRBD2	TGCGCCAGCAATCGGAGACTAGCGGGGGCCTCCTACGAGCAGTACTTC	CASNRRLAGASYEQYF
TRBV19	TRBJ1-6	NA	TRBD1	TGTGCCAGTAAACCTCTTGGACAGGGCGGACAAGCACCCCTCCACTTT	CASKPLGQGGQAPLHF
TRBV25-1	TRBJ1-4	few	NA	TGTGCCAGCAGTGAATTCAGGGGCAATGAAAAACTGTTTTTT	CASSEFRGNEKLFF
TRBV7-8	TRBJ1-5	NA	NA	TGTGCCAGCAGCTCACACCGCGACAACCGCAATCAGCCCCAGCATTTT	CASSSHRDNRNQPQHF
TRBV27	TRBJ2-7	NA	NA	TGTGCCAGCAGTCCTATCCCTCTGGCGGGGAGTTACGAGCAGTACTTC	CASSPIPLAGSYEQYF
TRBV6-1	TRBJ2-1	once	TRBD2	TGTGCCAGCAGATTAGCGGGAGGGTACAATGAGCAGTTCTTC	CASRLAGGYNEQFF
TRBV7-2	TRBJ2-6	NA	NA	TGTGCCAGCAGCTTACTGAACGCCGGCTCTGGGGCCAACGTCCTGACTTTC	CASSLLNAGSGANVLTF
TRBV2	TRBJ1-2	NA	NA	TGTGCCAGCAGTGACGGGGGTACCTATGGCTACACCTTC	CASSDGGTYGYTF
TRBV2	TRBJ1-5	NA	TRBD1	TGTGCCAGCAGCGGGAGGACAGGGATAAATCAGCCCCAGCATTTT	CASSGRTGINQPQHF